This T cell receptor beta chain was recorded in a study of blood T cell repertoires in COVID-19. The wider study: The United States, Italy and Spain were the sources of the acute and convalescent COVID-19 samples. PBMCs, B-cell-depleted T cells, or T cells provided the cDNA or gDNA that made up the material.

CDR1 is GTSNPN and CDR2 is SVGIG in the germline V gene (reference sequence). The ends were cut back, 7 bases at V and 0 bases at J, with 24 bases in the middle. This CDR3 comprises 17 residues. Data came from immunoSEQ multiplex PCR; TCRdb stores just in-frame clones and leaves some out. The repertoire holds 200,000 to 300,000 clones, with 83% as singletons. Source material: peripheral blood. The chain employs TRBV30 and TRBJ1-1, with a possible D match to TRBD1 (5 bases). The TCR was taken from a human donor in a cohort sampled during active COVID-19. The CDR3 here is CAFLPLQGSGVNTEAFF. DNA for the CDR3: TGTGCCTTCTTACCGCTCCAGGGTAGCGGAGTGAACACTGAAGCTTTCTTT.